This T cell receptor (beta chain) was captured in a study of control samples from healthy donors and cancer patients. V dropped 8 bases and J dropped 4 bases, with 8 bases sitting between them. CDR3 length equals 11 residues. Germline V CDR1 and CDR2: SEHNR, FQNEAQ (reference sequence). The table came from immunoSEQ multiplex PCR; TCRdb's copy has only in-frame clones and leaves some out. The sample lists 170,000 or so clones, 75% to 95% occurring once. The TCR originated in a woman aged 40 to 50 in good health. This sequence joins TRBV7-9 and TRBJ1-2; D uncertain. What was sequenced was blood. The DNA of the CDR3 is TGTGCCAGCTGGGCCGGCTATGGCTACACCTTC. It codes for CASWAGYGYTF.